Each of the 19 T cell receptor beta chains below was sequenced from the same sample in a study of T cells in Graves' hyperthyroidism and ophthalmopathy. Amplification of TCR beta CDR3 regions was performed using RNA transcripts as template. HTBI primers were the set used in a first-round RT-PCR of the TCR CDR3. TCRdb re-analysed the multiplex PCR reads in MiXCR, keeping a single row per CDR3 protein. The data contain some 570,000 distinct CDR3 sequences, about a sixth of them seen just once; the ten biggest clones take up 17%. The sample consisted of blood. The origin of the receptors is a woman under 30 with Graves' ophthalmopathy.

To note about this clonotype: A much larger clonotype is one base distant, so this may be a read error. This sequence joins TRBV18 and TRBJ1-1; D is uncertain. Germline V CDR1 and CDR2: KGHSH, LQKENI. CDR3 size: 14 residues. The V end lost 3 bases, the J end lost 2 bases, and 10 bases lay between the germline ends. The CDR3 DNA follows: TGTGCCAGCTCACCTCAGGCAGTAAACACTGAAGCTTTCTTT. As protein: CASSPQAVNTEAFF. The full variable domain, in which reference TRBV18 and TRBJ1-1 provide the parts outside the CDR3, is NAGVMQNPRHLVRRRGQEARLRCSPMKGHSHVYWYRQLPEEGLKFMVYLQKENIIDESGMPKERFSAEFPKEGPSILRIQQVVRGDSAAYFCASSPQAVNTEAFFGQGTRLTVV.

This clonotype was seen many times. This rearrangement joins TRBV11-2 to TRBJ1-4, with D maybe TRBD1 (5 bases). Trimming took off 8 bases at V and 0 bases at J, with 19 bases between the two ends. CDR1 SGHAT and CDR2 FQNNGV come from the germline V gene. This CDR3 comprises 17 residues. CDR3 sequence (DNA): TGTGCCAGCTCCCGGGGACTTACTTTAGCAACTAATGAAAAACTGTTTTTT. Its translation: CASSRGLTLATNEKLFF.

The rearrangement uses TRBV4-2 and TRBJ1-1; no clear D gene. Per the germline V gene, CDR1 is LGHNA and CDR2 is YNFKEQ. This CDR3 region has 15 residues. Trimming took off 1 base at V and 11 bases at J, with 20 bases between the two ends. The CDR3 is CASSQAGFTRRGAFF. The CDR3 DNA sequence: TGTGCCAGCAGCCAAGCCGGATTTACGCGTCGAGGGGCTTTCTTT.

The table lists this clonotype with many counts. This chain connects TRBV28 to TRBJ2-3, with a possible D match to TRBD2 (6 bases). The CDR3 has 14 amino acids. The germline gives CDR1 MDHEN, CDR2 SYDVKM. Trimming left V 5 bases short and J 4 bases short, with 13 bases between. The DNA for the CDR3 is TGTGCCAGCAGTCCTAGCCGGGGGTCAGATACGCAGTATTTT. It encodes CASSPSRGSDTQYF.

In DNA, the CDR3 is TGCGCCAGCAGCGACCGGAGCCCTAGCTCCTACAATGAGCAGTTCTTC. This translates into CASSDRSPSSYNEQFF. The chain couples TRBV4-1 to TRBJ2-1; D uncertain. Trimming shortened V by 5 bases and J by 0 bases, and 14 bases separated the two germline ends. From germline, CDR1 is MGHRA and CDR2 YSYEKL. The CDR3 length is 16 residues.

The genes are TRBV5-4 and TRBJ2-7, with D perhaps assigned TRBD1 or TRBD2 (5 bases each). Per the germline V gene, CDR1 is SGHNT and CDR2 is YYREEE (reference sequence). The CDR3 covers 15 residues. V was clipped by 5 bases and J by 5 bases, with 20 bases between them. The CDR3 coding sequence is TGTGCCAGCAGTTCTTTAGGGGTTGGGAGCCACGAGCAGTACTTC. It encodes CASSSLGVGSHEQYF.

The chain joins TRBV6-1 to TRBJ1-6; D not resolved. The length of the CDR3 is 13 residues. Germline CDR1 reads MNHNS; CDR2 reads SASEGT. Trimming took 4 bases from V and 5 from J, leaving 6 bases between them. As DNA, the CDR3 is TGTGCCAGCAGTGGGGTGAATAATTCACCCCTCCACTTT. Amino acids: CASSGVNNSPLHF.

This clonotype was counted ten times or more. The DNA for the CDR3 is TGCAGCGTTGAATGGCAGGGGGCTATGACCCAGTACTTC. It is translated as CSVEWQGAMTQYF. The chain couples TRBV29-1 to TRBJ2-5, with 8 bases aligning to TRBD1. This CDR3 region has 13 residues. The ends lost 2 bases at V and 7 bases at J; junction bases unmatched: 6. Germline V lookup: CDR1 SQVTM, CDR2 ANQGSEA.

Details on this clonotype: A much larger clone sits a single nucleotide away, making a read error possible. The CDR3 does not close with the conserved phenylalanine or tryptophan, likely indicating a read error. The chain uses TRBV5-8 and TRBJ2-1; perhaps TRBD1 as D (5 bases). CDR3 length: 15 amino acids. Trimming took 4 bases from V and 5 from J, leaving 16 bases between them. Germline CDR1 reads SGHTS; CDR2 reads YDEGEE. CDR3 protein: CASSHHRAGNNEQFL. As DNA, the CDR3 is TGTGCCAGCAGCCACCACCGGGCAGGGAACAATGAGCAGTTCCTC.

Notes on this clonotype: A much larger clone sits a single nucleotide away, making a read error possible. The chain carries TRBV2 and TRBJ2-2, with 13 bases lining up with TRBD2. This CDR3 comprises 15 residues. From germline, CDR1 is SNHLY and CDR2 FYNNEI. The CDR3 DNA reads as TGTGCCAGCAGTCGGACTAGCGGGAGTACCGGGGGGCTGTTTTTT. This translates into CASSRTSGSTGGLFF.

This clonotype was counted many times. This rearrangement joins TRBV28 to TRBJ2-1; D may match TRBD1 or TRBD2 (5 bases each). Trimming stripped 3 bases from V and 7 bases from J, with 16 bases between. Germline assignment: CDR1 MDHEN and CDR2 SYDVKM. There are 15 residues in the CDR3. CDR3 DNA sequence: TGTGCCAGCAGTTTTTACCGGGAAAGACAGAATGAGCAGTTCTTC. Translated: CASSFYRERQNEQFF.

The table lists this clonotype with a few counts. A read error may explain this, as a much larger clone is one base away. The rearrangement links TRBV20-1 to TRBJ2-1; 9 positions match TRBD2. The CDR3 has 15 residues. The germline V gene encodes CDR1 DFQATT and CDR2 SNEGSKA (reference sequence). The CDR3 bases are TGCAGTGCTAGAGATCGGAGCGGGGGGTACAATGGGCAGTTCTTC. Its translation is CSARDRSGGYNGQFF.

This clonotype was detected many times. The chain has TRBV30 and TRBJ1-5; D is unresolved. CDR1 and CDR2 (germline): GTSNPN, SVGIG (reference sequence). The CDR3 has 13 amino acids. Trimming left V 1 base short and J 0 bases short, with 4 bases between. CDR3 DNA: TGTGCCTGGAGTGGTCGTAGCAATCAGCCCCAGCATTTT. Its protein is CAWSGRSNQPQHF.

This clonotype came up many times. The rearrangement links TRBV3-1 to TRBJ2-2; D is unresolved. CDR3 length: 12 amino acids. Germline CDR1 and CDR2: LGHDT and YNNKEL (reference sequence). The ends were cut back, 1 base at V and 5 bases at J, with 2 bases in the middle. CDR3 sequence reads: CASSQVTGELFF. The CDR3 DNA follows: TGTGCCAGCAGCCAAGTAACCGGGGAGCTGTTTTTT. Complete variable domain (other parts from reference TRBV3-1 and TRBJ2-2): DTAVSQTPKYLVTQMGNDKSIKCEQNLGHDTMYWYKQDSKKFLKIMFSYNNKELIINETVPNRFSPKSPDKAHLNLHINSLELGDSAVYFCASSQVTGELFFGEGSRLTVL.

This clonotype appeared a few times. The V and J genes are TRBV9 and TRBJ2-5, with 9 positions matching TRBD2. The length of the CDR3 is 17 residues. From germline, CDR1 is SGDLS and CDR2 YYNGEE. The V and J ends lost 6 bases and 5 bases, in that order; junction bases with no gene match: 17. The CDR3 loop reads CASTLGWGSGRGETQYF. Written as DNA, the CDR3 is TGTGCCAGCACTCTGGGGTGGGGTAGCGGGAGAGGTGAGACCCAGTACTTC. Full variable domain (missing parts from reference TRBV9 and TRBJ2-5): DSGVTQTPKHLITATGQRVTLRCSPRSGDLSVYWYQQSLDQGLQFLIQYYNGEERAKGNILERFSAQQFPDLHSELNLSSLELGDSALYFCASTLGWGSGRGETQYFGPGTRLLVL.

The table lists this clonotype with many counts. V gene TRBV30 combines with J gene TRBJ2-1; 11 bases agree with TRBD2. This CDR3 region has 15 residues. The germline V gene encodes CDR1 GTSNPN and CDR2 SVGIG (reference sequence). V gave up 5 bases and J gave up 2 bases; unmatched junction bases: 5. The CDR3 nucleotides read TGTGCCTGGGGGGGGACTAGCGGTACCTACAATGAGCAGTTCTTC. Translated, it gives CAWGGTSGTYNEQFF.

This clonotype occurred many times. This sequence joins TRBV11-2 and TRBJ2-1; TRBD2 agrees at 8 bases. Germline lookup yields CDR1 SGHAT and CDR2 FQNNGV. The ends lost 4 bases at V and 6 bases at J; junction bases unmatched: 8. The CDR3 spans 15 residues. CDR3 region: CASSSFSGGPNEQFF. The CDR3 DNA reads TGTGCCAGCAGCTCCTTTTCGGGGGGGCCCAATGAGCAGTTCTTC.

The rearrangement joins TRBV27 to TRBJ1-2; 9 positions match TRBD1. The length of the CDR3 is 15 residues. Germline V CDR1 and CDR2: MNHEY, SMNVEV (reference sequence). Trimming cost V 5 bases and J 4 bases; bases outside gene matches: 8. CDR3: CASSPTGTGFYGYTF. The CDR3, as DNA: TGTGCCAGCAGTCCGACCGGGACAGGGTTCTATGGCTACACCTTC.

On this clonotype itself: A much larger clone differs by one base, so this may be a read error. J is TRBJ2-1 and V is TRBV12-3 or TRBV12-4, with no clear D. This CDR3 region has 13 residues. The germline V and J ends were trimmed by 5 bases and 5 bases, with 10 bases remaining between them. The CDR3 nucleotides are TGTGCCAGCAGTCTTCTTCTCAACAATGAGCAGTTCTTC. Translating gives CASSLLLNNEQFF.